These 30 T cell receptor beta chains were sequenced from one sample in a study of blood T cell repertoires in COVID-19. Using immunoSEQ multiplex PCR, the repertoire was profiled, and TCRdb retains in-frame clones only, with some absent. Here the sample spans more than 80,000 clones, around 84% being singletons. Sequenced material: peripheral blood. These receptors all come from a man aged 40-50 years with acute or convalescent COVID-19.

The CDR3 DNA follows: TGTGCCAGCAGCTCGGGATCCGCCGGTGGCTACACCTTC. Translation: CASSSGSAGGYTF. The genes are TRBV7-3 and TRBJ1-2; D is unclear. Trimming left V 4 bases short and J 7 bases short, with 13 bases between. The germline gives CDR1 SGHTA, CDR2 FQGTGA. This CDR3 has 13 residues.

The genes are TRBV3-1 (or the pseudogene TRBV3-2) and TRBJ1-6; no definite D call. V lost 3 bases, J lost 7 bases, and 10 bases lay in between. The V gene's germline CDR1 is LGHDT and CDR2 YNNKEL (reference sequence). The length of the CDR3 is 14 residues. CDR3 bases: TGTGCCAGCAGCCATGACTCAAGGAATTCACCCCTCCACTTT. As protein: CASSHDSRNSPLHF.

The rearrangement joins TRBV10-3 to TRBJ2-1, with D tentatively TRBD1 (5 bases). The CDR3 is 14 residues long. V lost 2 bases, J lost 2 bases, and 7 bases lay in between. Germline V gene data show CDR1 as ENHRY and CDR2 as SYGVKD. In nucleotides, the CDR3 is TGTGCCATCAGTGAGCAGGGTCCCTACAATGAGCAGTTCTTC. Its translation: CAISEQGPYNEQFF.

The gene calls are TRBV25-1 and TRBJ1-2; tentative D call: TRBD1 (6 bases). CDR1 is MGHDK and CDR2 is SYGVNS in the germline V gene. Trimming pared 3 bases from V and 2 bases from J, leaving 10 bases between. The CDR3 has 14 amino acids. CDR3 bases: TGTGCCAGCAGTGACCTAGGACAGAACTATGGCTACACCTTC. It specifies CASSDLGQNYGYTF.

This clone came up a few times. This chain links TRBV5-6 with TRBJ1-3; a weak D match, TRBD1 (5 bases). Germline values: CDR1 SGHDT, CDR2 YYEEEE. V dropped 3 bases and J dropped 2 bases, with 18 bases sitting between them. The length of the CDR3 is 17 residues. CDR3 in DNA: TGTGCCAGCAGCTCCTCGACAGTCGCGTCTCCTGGAAACACCATATATTTT. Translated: CASSSSTVASPGNTIYF.

CDR3 DNA: TGTGCTAGTGGTCGTCCGGGACGACCGGGACTAGCGGGCGGGTCCCCCTACGAGCAGTACTTC. Amino acids: CASGRPGRPGLAGGSPYEQYF. The rearrangement uses TRBV12-5 and TRBJ2-7; 12 bases are a match to TRBD2. The CDR3 extends over 21 amino acids. After removal of 5 bases from V and 2 bases from J, the junction contained 22 bases not matched to a gene. Germline CDR1 reads LGHNT; CDR2 reads FRNRAP.

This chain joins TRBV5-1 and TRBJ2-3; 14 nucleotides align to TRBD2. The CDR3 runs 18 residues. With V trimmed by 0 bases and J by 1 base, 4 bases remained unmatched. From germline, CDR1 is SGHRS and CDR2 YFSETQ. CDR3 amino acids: CASSLAGLAGDRTDTQYF. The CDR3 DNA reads TGCGCCAGCAGCTTGGCGGGACTAGCGGGAGATCGCACAGATACGCAGTATTTT. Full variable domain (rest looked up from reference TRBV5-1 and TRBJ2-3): KAGVTQTPRYLIKTRGQQVTLSCSPISGHRSVSWYQQTPGQGLQFLFEYFSETQRNKGNFPGRFSGRQFSNSRSEMNVSTLELGDSALYLCASSLAGLAGDRTDTQYFGPGTRLTVL.

The CDR3 sequence: CASSYYPADTQYF. CDR3 nucleotides: TGTGCCAGCAGTTACTACCCGGCAGATACGCAGTATTTT. The chain is built from TRBV6-5 and TRBJ2-3, with unresolved D. Per germline, CDR1 MNHEY and CDR2 SVGAGI. V was clipped by 1 base and J by 4 bases, with 6 bases between them. This CDR3 region has 13 residues.

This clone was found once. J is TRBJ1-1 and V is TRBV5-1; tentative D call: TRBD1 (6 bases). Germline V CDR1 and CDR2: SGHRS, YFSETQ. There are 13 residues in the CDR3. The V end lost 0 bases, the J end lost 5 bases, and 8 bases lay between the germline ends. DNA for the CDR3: TGCGCCAGCAGCTTGGTTAGGGGGACTGAAGCTTTCTTT. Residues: CASSLVRGTEAFF.

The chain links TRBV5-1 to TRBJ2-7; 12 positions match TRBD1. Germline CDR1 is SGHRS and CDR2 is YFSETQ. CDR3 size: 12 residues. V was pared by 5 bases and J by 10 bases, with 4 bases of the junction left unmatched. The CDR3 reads CASSRDRGHQYF. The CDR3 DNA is TGCGCCAGCAGTCGGGACAGGGGGCACCAGTACTTC.

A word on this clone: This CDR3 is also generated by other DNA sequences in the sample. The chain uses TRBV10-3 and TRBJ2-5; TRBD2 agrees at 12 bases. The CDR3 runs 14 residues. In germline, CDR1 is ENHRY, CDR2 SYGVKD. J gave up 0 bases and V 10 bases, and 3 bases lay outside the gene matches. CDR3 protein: CATRTSGDQETQYF. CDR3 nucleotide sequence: TGTGCCACGCGGACTAGCGGGGACCAAGAGACCCAGTACTTC.

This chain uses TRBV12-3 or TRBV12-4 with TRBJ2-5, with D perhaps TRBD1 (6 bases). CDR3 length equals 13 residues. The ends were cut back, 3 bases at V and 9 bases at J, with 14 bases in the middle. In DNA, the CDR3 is TGTGCCAGCAGTTTCCAGACAGGAAAGGCCCAGTACTTC. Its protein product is CASSFQTGKAQYF.

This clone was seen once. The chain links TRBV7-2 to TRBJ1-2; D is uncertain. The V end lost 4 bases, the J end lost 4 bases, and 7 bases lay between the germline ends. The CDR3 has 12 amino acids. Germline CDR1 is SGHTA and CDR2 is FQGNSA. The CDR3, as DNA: TGTGCCAGCAGCTCTAGGCCCTATGGCTACACCTTC. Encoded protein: CASSSRPYGYTF.

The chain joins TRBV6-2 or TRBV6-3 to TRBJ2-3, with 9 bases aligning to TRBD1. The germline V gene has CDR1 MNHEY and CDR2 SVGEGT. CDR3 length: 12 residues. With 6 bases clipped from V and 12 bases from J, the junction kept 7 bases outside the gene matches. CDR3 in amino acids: CASSPGQGPQYF. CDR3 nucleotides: TGTGCCAGCAGCCCGGGACAGGGTCCTCAGTATTTT.

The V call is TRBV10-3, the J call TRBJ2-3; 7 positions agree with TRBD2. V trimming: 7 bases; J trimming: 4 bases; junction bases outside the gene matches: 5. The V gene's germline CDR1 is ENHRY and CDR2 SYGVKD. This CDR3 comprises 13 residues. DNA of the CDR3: TGTGCCATCACCCCCGGACTAGCAGATACGCAGTATTTT. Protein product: CAITPGLADTQYF.

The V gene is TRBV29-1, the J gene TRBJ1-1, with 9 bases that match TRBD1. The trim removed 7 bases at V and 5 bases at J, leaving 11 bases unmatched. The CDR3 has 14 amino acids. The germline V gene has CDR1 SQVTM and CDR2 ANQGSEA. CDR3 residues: CSARTGGVRTEAFF. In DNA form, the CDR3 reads TGCAGCGCCCGCACAGGGGGCGTTAGGACTGAAGCTTTCTTT.

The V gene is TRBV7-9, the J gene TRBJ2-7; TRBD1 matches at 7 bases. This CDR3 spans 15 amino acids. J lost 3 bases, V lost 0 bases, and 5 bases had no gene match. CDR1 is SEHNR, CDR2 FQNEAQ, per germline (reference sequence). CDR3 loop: CASSLARAGGYEQYF. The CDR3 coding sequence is TGTGCCAGCAGCTTAGCAAGGGCAGGGGGCTACGAGCAGTACTTC.

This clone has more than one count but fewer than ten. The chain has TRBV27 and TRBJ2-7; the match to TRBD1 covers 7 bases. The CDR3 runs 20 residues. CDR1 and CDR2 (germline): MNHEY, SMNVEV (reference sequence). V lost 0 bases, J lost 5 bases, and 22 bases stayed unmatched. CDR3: CASSLSPSQGYSKGVHEQYF. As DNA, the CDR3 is TGTGCCAGCAGTTTATCACCATCACAGGGGTATTCTAAGGGGGTACACGAGCAGTACTTC.

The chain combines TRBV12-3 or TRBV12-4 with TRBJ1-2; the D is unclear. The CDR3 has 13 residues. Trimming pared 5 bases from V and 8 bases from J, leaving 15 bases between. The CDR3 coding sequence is TGTGCCAGCAGTCCCTCCGACACGTGGGGCTACACCTTC. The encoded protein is CASSPSDTWGYTF.

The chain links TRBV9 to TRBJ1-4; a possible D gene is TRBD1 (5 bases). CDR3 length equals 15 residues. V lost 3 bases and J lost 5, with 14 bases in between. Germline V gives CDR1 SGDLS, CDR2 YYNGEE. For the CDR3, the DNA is TGTGCCAGCAGCGAGGGGAGGACTTACAATGAAAAACTGTTTTTT. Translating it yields CASSEGRTYNEKLFF.

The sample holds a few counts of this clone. CDR3 protein: CASSLSGGSTQPQHF. In nucleotides, the CDR3 is TGTGCCAGCAGCTTGTCGGGGGGTTCAACTCAGCCCCAGCATTTT. This chain connects TRBV5-8 to TRBJ1-5, with D perhaps TRBD1 (5 bases). Trimming shortened V by 1 base and J by 6 bases, and 14 bases separated the two germline ends. CDR1 SGHTS and CDR2 YDEGEE come from the germline V gene. CDR3 length: 15 amino acids.

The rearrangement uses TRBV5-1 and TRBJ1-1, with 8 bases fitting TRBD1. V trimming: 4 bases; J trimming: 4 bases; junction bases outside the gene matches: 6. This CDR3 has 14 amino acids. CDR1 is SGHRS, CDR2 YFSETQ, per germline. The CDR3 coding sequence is TGCGCCAGCAGCGAAAATACAGGGGGCACTGAAGCTTTCTTT. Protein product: CASSENTGGTEAFF. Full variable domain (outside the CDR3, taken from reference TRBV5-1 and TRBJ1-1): KAGVTQTPRYLIKTRGQQVTLSCSPISGHRSVSWYQQTPGQGLQFLFEYFSETQRNKGNFPGRFSGRQFSNSRSEMNVSTLELGDSALYLCASSENTGGTEAFFGQGTRLTVV.

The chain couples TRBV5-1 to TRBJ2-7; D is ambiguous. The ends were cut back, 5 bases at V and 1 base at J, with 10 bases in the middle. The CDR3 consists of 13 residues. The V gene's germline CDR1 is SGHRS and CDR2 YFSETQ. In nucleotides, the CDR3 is TGCGCCAGCAGACCCGACTCGTCCTACGAGCAGTACTTC. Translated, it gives CASRPDSSYEQYF.

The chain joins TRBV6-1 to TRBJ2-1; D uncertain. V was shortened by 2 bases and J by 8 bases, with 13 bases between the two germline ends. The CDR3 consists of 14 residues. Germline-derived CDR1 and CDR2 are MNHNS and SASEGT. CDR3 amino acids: CASSEIDFLYEQFF. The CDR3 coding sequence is TGTGCCAGCAGTGAAATCGACTTTTTGTATGAGCAGTTCTTC.

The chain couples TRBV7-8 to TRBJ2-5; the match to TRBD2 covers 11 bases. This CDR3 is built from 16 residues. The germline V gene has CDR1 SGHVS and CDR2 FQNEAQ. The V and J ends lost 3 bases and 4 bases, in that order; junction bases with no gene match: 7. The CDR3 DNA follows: TGTGCCAGCAGCTTTACGGTAGCGGGAGGGCCAGAGACCCAGTACTTC. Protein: CASSFTVAGGPETQYF.

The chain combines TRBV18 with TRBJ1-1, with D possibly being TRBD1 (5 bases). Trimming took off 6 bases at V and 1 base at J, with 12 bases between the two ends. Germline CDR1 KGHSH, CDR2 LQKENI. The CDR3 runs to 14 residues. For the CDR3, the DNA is TGTGCCAGCTCCTCGGGACTGCGGAACACTGAAGCTTTCTTT. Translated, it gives CASSSGLRNTEAFF.

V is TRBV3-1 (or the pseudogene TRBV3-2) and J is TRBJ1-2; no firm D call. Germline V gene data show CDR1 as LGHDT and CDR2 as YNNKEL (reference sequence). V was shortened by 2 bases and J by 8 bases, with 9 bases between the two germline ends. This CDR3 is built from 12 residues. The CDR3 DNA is TGTGCCAGCAGCCAACGAGATTGGGGCTACACCTTC. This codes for CASSQRDWGYTF.

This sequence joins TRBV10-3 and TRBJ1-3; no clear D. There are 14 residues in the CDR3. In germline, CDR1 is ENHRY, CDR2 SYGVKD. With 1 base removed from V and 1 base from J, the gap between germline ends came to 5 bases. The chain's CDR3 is CAISEFLSGNTIYF. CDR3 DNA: TGTGCCATCAGTGAGTTCCTGTCTGGAAACACCATATATTTT.

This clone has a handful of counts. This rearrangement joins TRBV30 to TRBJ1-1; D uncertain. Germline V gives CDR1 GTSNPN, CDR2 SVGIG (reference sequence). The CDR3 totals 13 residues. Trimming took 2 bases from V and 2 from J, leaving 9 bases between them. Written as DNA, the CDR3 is TGTGCCTGGAGTCTTCCCTTAAACACTGAAGCTTTCTTT. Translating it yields CAWSLPLNTEAFF.

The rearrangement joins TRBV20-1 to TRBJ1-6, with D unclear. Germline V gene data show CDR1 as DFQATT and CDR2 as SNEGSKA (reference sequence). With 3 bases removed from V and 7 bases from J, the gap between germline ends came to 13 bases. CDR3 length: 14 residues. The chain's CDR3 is CSASSGYTNSPLHF. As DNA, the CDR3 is TGCAGTGCTAGTAGCGGGTACACAAATTCACCCCTCCACTTT.